Presented here are 20 T cell receptor beta chains from one specimen sequenced in a study of neurological immune-mediated disorders. MiXCR, run by TCRdb on the 5' RACE reads, gives a single entry per CDR3 protein. The sample has over 50,000 distinct CDR3 sequences; roughly 4.9% are singletons. Source material: PBMCs. The receptor set was obtained from a human donor with multiple sclerosis. The donor label of this sample is uncertain.

This clonotype was recorded at least ten times. CDR3 bases: TGTGCCAGCAGTTTATCTGGGGCCCCTGCGGCCAACGTCCTGACTTTC. Residues: CASSLSGAPAANVLTF. The rearrangement links TRBV27 to TRBJ2-6; D may be TRBD1 (5 bases). Per the germline V gene, CDR1 is MNHEY and CDR2 is SMNVEV (reference sequence). CDR3 length: 16 amino acids. The V and J ends lost 0 bases and 6 bases respectively, with 12 bases between them. Looking up the rest from reference TRBV27 and TRBJ2-6 gives the full variable domain: EAQVTQNPRYLITVTGKKLTVTCSQNMNHEYMSWYRQDPGLGLRQIYYSMNVEVTDKGDVPEGYKVSRKEKRNFPLILESPSPNQTSLYFCASSLSGAPAANVLTFGAGSRLTVL.

This clonotype was observed at least ten times. J is TRBJ2-1 and V is TRBV5-1; D call uncertain. Germline V gives CDR1 SGHRS, CDR2 YFSETQ. This CDR3 comprises 16 residues. V was pared by 1 base and J by 0 bases, with 11 bases between. For the CDR3, the DNA is TGCGCCAGCAGCTTGTTGGCGACCAGCTCCTACAATGAGCAGTTCTTC. The encoded protein is CASSLLATSSYNEQFF.

There are many counts of this clonotype. The J gene is TRBJ2-7, the V gene TRBV7-8; TRBD2 is a possible D gene (5 bases). V was shortened by 4 bases and J by 2 bases, with 15 bases between the two germline ends. This CDR3 has 15 amino acids. From germline, CDR1 is SGHVS and CDR2 FQNEAQ. This chain's CDR3 is CASSSRRITAYEQYF. The DNA for the CDR3 is TGTGCCAGCAGCTCAAGGAGGATTACAGCCTACGAGCAGTACTTC.

This clonotype was counted at least ten times. The chain is built from TRBV5-1 and TRBJ2-1; D might be TRBD2 (7 bases). Looked up from germline, CDR1 is SGHRS and CDR2 is YFSETQ. V shed 5 bases and J shed 3 bases, with 15 bases lying between them. This CDR3 has 15 residues. The CDR3 spells CASREGGAFYNEQFF. The CDR3 DNA sequence: TGCGCCAGCAGGGAGGGGGGGGCCTTCTACAATGAGCAGTTCTTC. The whole variable domain, remainder taken from reference TRBV5-1 and TRBJ2-1, is KAGVTQTPRYLIKTRGQQVTLSCSPISGHRSVSWYQQTPGQGLQFLFEYFSETQRNKGNFPGRFSGRQFSNSRSEMNVSTLELGDSALYLCASREGGAFYNEQFFGPGTRLTVL.

This clonotype has a count of ten or more. V and J are TRBV7-3 and TRBJ2-6; D remains unclear. There are 17 residues in the CDR3. V lost 5 bases and J lost 0, with 14 bases in between. Per the germline V gene, CDR1 is SGHTA and CDR2 is FQGTGA. Written as DNA, the CDR3 is TGTGCCAGCAGCCTCGGCTGGGCTTCCTCTGGGGCCAACGTCCTGACTTTC. It specifies CASSLGWASSGANVLTF.

In this sample, this clonotype turned up many times. This chain connects TRBV20-1 to TRBJ2-1; maybe TRBD2 (5 bases). The germline CDR1 and CDR2 sequences are DFQATT and SNEGSKA (reference sequence). The CDR3 covers 12 residues. With 6 bases removed from V and 9 bases from J, the gap between germline ends came to 15 bases. The CDR3 spells CSAITDWTEQFF. The DNA for the CDR3 is TGCAGTGCCATCACGGACTGGACTGAGCAGTTCTTC.

At least ten counts were recorded for this clonotype. The V and J genes are TRBV7-9 and TRBJ2-7; TRBD1 matches at 9 bases. CDR3 size: 13 residues. Germline-derived CDR1 and CDR2 are SEHNR and FQNEAQ (reference sequence). Trimming cost V 4 bases and J 9 bases; bases outside gene matches: 7. The CDR3 sequence is CASSSWTGVAQYF. The CDR3 region has the DNA TGTGCCAGCAGCTCCTGGACAGGGGTGGCGCAGTACTTC. Filled out from reference TRBV7-9 and TRBJ2-7, the complete variable domain reads DTGVSQNPRHKITKRGQNVTFRCDPISEHNRLYWYRQTLGQGPEFLTYFQNEAQLEKSRLLSDRFSAERPKGSFSTLEIQRTEQGDSAMYLCASSSWTGVAQYFGPGTRLTVT.

In this sample, this clonotype turned up many times. The chain combines TRBV13 with TRBJ2-3, with a weak D call TRBD2 (5 bases). Germline CDR1 is PRHDT and CDR2 is FYEKMQ (reference sequence). CDR3 length: 15 residues. V lost 8 bases to trimming and J lost 5 bases, with 20 bases between them. CDR3 coding DNA: TGTGCCAGCGGGAGCGGTCTCGAGTCAGGAGATACGCAGTATTTT. Protein: CASGSGLESGDTQYF.

This clonotype was detected ten times or more. This CDR3 is CSARRGYSNQPQHF. DNA for the CDR3: TGCAGTGCTAGAAGGGGATATAGCAATCAGCCCCAGCATTTT. The chain has TRBV20-1 and TRBJ1-5, with D tentatively TRBD1 (5 bases). The V end lost 2 bases, the J end lost 0 bases, and 8 bases lay between the germline ends. Germline loops: CDR1 DFQATT, CDR2 SNEGSKA (reference sequence). CDR3 length equals 14 residues.

This clonotype was observed many times. The V gene is TRBV4-1, the J gene TRBJ1-1, with 7 bases fitting TRBD1. This CDR3 has 16 amino acids. CDR1 is MGHRA and CDR2 is YSYEKL in the germline V gene. The V segment lost 0 bases and the J segment 0 bases; nucleotides outside the gene matches: 4. The CDR3 DNA sequence: TGCGCCAGCAGCCAAGATAAGGGACAGATGAACACTGAAGCTTTCTTT. Encoded protein: CASSQDKGQMNTEAFF.

This clonotype was seen many times. The V and J genes are TRBV7-2 and TRBJ1-2; the D is unclear. Germline values: CDR1 SGHTA, CDR2 FQGNSA. Trimming removed 5 bases from V and 7 bases from J, with 20 bases in between. The CDR3 is made up of 15 amino acids. This CDR3 reads CASSRFGQNEGGYTF. The CDR3 DNA sequence: TGTGCCAGCAGCCGCTTTGGGCAGAACGAGGGTGGCTACACCTTC. The whole variable domain, remainder taken from reference TRBV7-2 and TRBJ1-2, is GAGVSQSPSNKVTEKGKDVELRCDPISGHTALYWYRQSLGQGLEFLIYFQGNSAPDKSGLPSDRFSAERTGGSVSTLTIQRTQQEDSAVYLCASSRFGQNEGGYTFGSGTRLTVV.

This clonotype has a count of ten or more. The V call is TRBV2, the J call TRBJ1-6; TRBD1 aligns across 7 bases. Germline V CDR1 and CDR2: SNHLY, FYNNEI. The CDR3 has 15 residues. The trim removed 4 bases at V and 7 bases at J, leaving 7 bases unmatched. The CDR3 DNA is TGTGCCAGCAGTGTGGGAAGGGACAGAAATTCACCCCTCCACTTT. Its protein product is CASSVGRDRNSPLHF.

At least ten counts were recorded for this clonotype. The genes are TRBV2 and TRBJ2-3; D may be TRBD1 (6 bases). With 6 bases removed from V and 3 bases from J, the gap between germline ends came to 13 bases. Germline V lookup: CDR1 SNHLY, CDR2 FYNNEI. The CDR3 loop spans 14 amino acids. The CDR3 region has the DNA TGTGCCAGCAGAACAGGGTATAGGACAGATACGCAGTATTTT. Translation gives CASRTGYRTDTQYF.

This clonotype was detected many times. The chain is built from TRBV6-5 and TRBJ2-1; TRBD2 matches 10 bases. V shed 4 bases and J 7 bases; nucleotides not matched to a gene: 10. The CDR3 length is 16 residues. Germline CDR1 is MNHEY and CDR2 is SVGAGI. CDR3 DNA: TGTGCCAGCAGTTCCTTGAGCGGGGGGGCGACGAATGAGCAGTTCTTC. Translating it yields CASSSLSGGATNEQFF.

This clonotype was seen ten or more times. The genes are TRBV14 and TRBJ2-5, with D possibly TRBD1 on 5 matching bases. Germline CDR1 SGHDN, CDR2 FVKESK. V lost 2 bases to trimming and J lost 5 bases, with 18 bases between them. This CDR3 contains 16 residues. The CDR3, as DNA: TGTGCCAGCAGCCAACGGTTCAGGGCCGGGTTGGAGACCCAGTACTTC. Encoded protein: CASSQRFRAGLETQYF.

There are many counts of this clonotype. This chain uses TRBV9 with TRBJ2-7; D is perhaps TRBD1 (5 bases). V dropped 4 bases and J dropped 0 bases, with 11 bases sitting between them. Germline CDR1 is SGDLS and CDR2 is YYNGEE. The CDR3 spans 14 residues. The CDR3: CASSFTDSSYEQYF. The CDR3 region has the DNA TGTGCCAGCAGCTTTACTGACAGCTCCTACGAGCAGTACTTC. Complete variable domain (other parts from reference TRBV9 and TRBJ2-7): DSGVTQTPKHLITATGQRVTLRCSPRSGDLSVYWYQQSLDQGLQFLIQYYNGEERAKGNILERFSAQQFPDLHSELNLSSLELGDSALYFCASSFTDSSYEQYFGPGTRLTVT.

This clonotype occurred many times. The chain carries TRBV18 and TRBJ1-1, with D uncertain. Trimming stripped 5 bases from V and 4 bases from J, with 11 bases between. This CDR3 is built from 13 residues. CDR1 is KGHSH, CDR2 LQKENI, per germline. The CDR3 coding sequence is TGTGCCAGCTCATCCAACGAGGCCACTGAAGCTTTCTTT. This translates into CASSSNEATEAFF.

This clonotype was found many times. V usage is TRBV6-5 and J usage is TRBJ2-7; no reliable D call. Between the trimmed V and J ends, which lost 7 bases and 1 base, there was a span of 11 bases. CDR1 is MNHEY, CDR2 SVGAGI, per germline. The length of the CDR3 is 13 residues. CDR3 amino acids: CASKGQVSYEQYF. The CDR3 coding sequence is TGTGCCAGCAAGGGTCAGGTATCCTACGAGCAGTACTTC.

This chain uses TRBV6-2 or TRBV6-3 with TRBJ2-2, with D unclear. V was trimmed by 1 base and J by 6 bases, leaving 3 bases between them. CDR1 is MNHEY, CDR2 SVGEGT, per germline. This CDR3 comprises 12 residues. The CDR3 sequence is CASSYWSGELFF. CDR3 DNA sequence: TGTGCCAGCAGTTACTGGTCCGGGGAGCTGTTTTTT.

This clonotype was recorded at least ten times. This CDR3 reads CASSLAADINTEAFF. As DNA, the CDR3 is TGTGCCAGCAGTTTGGCCGCCGATATCAACACTGAAGCTTTCTTT. The V and J genes are TRBV12-3 or TRBV12-4 and TRBJ1-1; D is uncertain. The V gene lost 3 bases and the J gene lost 2 bases, with 13 bases spanning the gap. This CDR3 is 15 amino acids long.